A single sample is the source of the 17 T cell receptor beta chains below, sequenced in a study of CXCR3-negative and CXCR3-positive naive CD8 T cells. Study-level findings and limits: CXCR3-positive naive cells had more hydrophobic TRB CDR3s than CXCR3-negative naive cells.

UMI-labeled 5' RACE yielded the TRB cDNA libraries. TCRdb reprocessed the 5' RACE reads and keeps a single row for each CDR3 protein, giving no DNA. Here the sample table reports some 130,000 distinct CDR3 sequences. These TCRs' antigens remain unknown. The sample taken for sequencing was naive CXCR3+ CD8+ T cells from blood. Subset here: CD45RO-CCR7+CD27+CD95- naive CD8+ T cells expressing CXCR3 (TNR3+). All receptors come from a human donor in good health. Some clones in this sample may be carry-over from other donors' samples.

This chain uses TRBV6-4 with TRBJ2-1; the D call of TRBD2 rests on TCRdb alone, since no DNA is present to check it. Germline V gives CDR1 MRHNA, CDR2 SNTAGT. There are 17 residues in the CDR3. The CDR3 loop reads CASSSGYTSGGAHEQFF.

This chain connects TRBV29-1 to TRBJ1-1; absent DNA, TCRdb's TRBD1 call cannot be checked. CDR1 SQVTM and CDR2 ANQGSEA come from the germline V gene. The CDR3 sequence is 13 residues long. The CDR3 spells CSVDGGRNTEAFF.

The V call is TRBV2, the J call TRBJ2-7; TCRdb picks TRBD2, but there is no DNA to check that call. CDR3 size: 11 residues. Germline assignment: CDR1 SNHLY and CDR2 FYNNEI. CDR3 protein: CASKREDEQYF.

The chain has TRBV9 and TRBJ1-2. The CDR3 extends over 11 amino acids. CDR1 and CDR2 (germline): SGDLS, YYNGEE. The chain's CDR3 is CASSRGGGYTF.

The rearrangement links TRBV7-3 to TRBJ2-1; the TCRdb call, TRBD2, lacks DNA for checking. The CDR3 runs to 17 residues. The germline gives CDR1 SGHTA, CDR2 FQGTGA. Here the CDR3 reads CASSTGTSGSPYNEQFF.

This chain connects TRBV11-2 to TRBJ2-1; the TCRdb D gene call, TRBD2, has no DNA to confirm it. Germline V gives CDR1 SGHAT, CDR2 FQNNGV. The CDR3 is 17 amino acids. CDR3 protein: CASSQSVGLSSYNEQFF.

The chain is built from TRBV7-9 and TRBJ2-2. This CDR3 spans 14 amino acids. CDR1 SEHNR and CDR2 FQNEAQ come from the germline V gene (reference sequence). The CDR3 reads CASSLSTPTGELFF.

This chain uses TRBV15 with TRBJ1-4. The CDR3 is made up of 13 amino acids. The germline V gene has CDR1 LNHNV and CDR2 YYDKDF (reference sequence). The CDR3 reads CATGLGSNEKLFF. The full variable domain, rest sourced from reference TRBV15 and TRBJ1-4, is DAMVIQNPRYQVTQFGKPVTLSCSQTLNHNVMYWYQQKSSQAPKLLFHYYDKDFNNEADTPDNFQSRRPNTSFCFLDIRSPGLGDTAMYLCATGLGSNEKLFFGSGTQLSVL.

The gene calls are TRBV3-1 and TRBJ2-2; TCRdb's D call, TRBD2, is unchecked because there is no DNA. Germline V gives CDR1 LGHDT, CDR2 YNNKEL (reference sequence). The CDR3 extends over 17 amino acids. CDR3 loop: CASSPQLADLNTGELFF.

CDR3 protein: CSARDGTGGLRSYNEQLF. The chain couples TRBV20-1 to TRBJ2-1; TCRdb returns TRBD1, unconfirmable since there is no DNA. This CDR3 has 18 amino acids. Per germline, CDR1 DFQATT and CDR2 SNEGSKA (reference sequence).

The chain combines TRBV19 with TRBJ1-5. This CDR3 is built from 19 residues. Germline CDR1 reads LNHDA; CDR2 reads SQIVND (reference sequence). CDR3 region: CASSPAPSRRVYSNQPQHF.

J is TRBJ2-7 and V is TRBV7-2; the TCRdb call, TRBD2, lacks DNA for checking. Germline CDR1 SGHTA, CDR2 FQGNSA. The CDR3 is 14 residues long. This CDR3 reads CASSQAAGTNEQYF. The complete variable domain, with remaining parts taken from reference TRBV7-2 and TRBJ2-7, reads GAGVSQSPSNKVTEKGKDVELRCDPISGHTALYWYRQSLGQGLEFLIYFQGNSAPDKSGLPSDRFSAERTGGSVSTLTIQRTQQEDSAVYLCASSQAAGTNEQYFGPGTRLTVT.

The V call is TRBV12-3 or TRBV12-4, the J call TRBJ1-2. The CDR3 sequence is 13 residues long. The CDR3 sequence is CASSLGANYGYTF.

This chain connects TRBV7-9 to TRBJ2-3; TCRdb names TRBD2, which stays unverified in the absence of DNA. There are 15 residues in the CDR3. Germline V lookup: CDR1 SEHNR, CDR2 FQNEAQ (reference sequence). The CDR3 region is CASSPSSGSLNTQYF.

The rearrangement links TRBV7-9 to TRBJ1-1; lacking DNA, the TRBD1 call made by TCRdb goes unchecked. The CDR3 is 15 residues long. The germline gives CDR1 SEHNR, CDR2 FQNEAQ (reference sequence). The CDR3: CASSLGLGLITEAFF.

The gene calls are TRBV7-9 and TRBJ2-7; TCRdb selects TRBD1, and the lack of DNA leaves this call unchecked. Per germline, CDR1 SEHNR and CDR2 FQNEAQ (reference sequence). The CDR3 covers 15 residues. The CDR3 sequence: CASSPWTGGVDEQYF.

The chain joins TRBV28 to TRBJ2-7; the D call of TRBD1 rests on TCRdb alone, since no DNA is present to check it. The length of the CDR3 is 16 residues. The germline V gene encodes CDR1 MDHEN and CDR2 SYDVKM. The CDR3 sequence is CASRTEWTPRPYEQYF.